Listed below are T cell receptor beta chains from one sample, sequenced in a study of T-cell memory formation after mild COVID-19. One entry per CDR3 protein, called by TCRdb with MiXCR from the 5' RACE reads. The repertoire includes about 180,000 distinct CDR3 sequences, approximately 17% of them detected once, and around 3.9% sits in the top ten. Material: PBMCs or a T cell subset sorted from them (not recorded which). The source is a man aged 18 to 29 who had mild COVID-19 (a few samples of this study predate the infection). Cell type and time point are not known. Each CDR3 is given with its conserved first and last residue. Fields, in order: clone size, V gene, J gene, CDR3 length, D gene, CDR3 DNA, CDR3 protein. The D gene is left open where the match is weak. Clone size appears in some rows only: once, few, many, or a class for an expanded clone.

>NA|TRBV4-3|TRBJ2-5|15|NA
TGCGCCAGCAGCCCCAGACTGGGGGGGCAGGAGACCCAGTACTTC
CASSPRLGGQETQYF
>few|TRBV9|TRBJ2-3|16|TRBD2
TGTGCCAGCAGCGTAGGGGCTAGCGGGGGGCTGGATACGCAGTATTTT
CASSVGASGGLDTQYF
>many|TRBV20-1|TRBJ1-1|14|NA
TGCAGTGCTAGACGACGGGGAGGGAACACTGAAGCTTTCTTT
CSARRRGGNTEAFF
>NA|TRBV7-2|TRBJ2-3|15|NA
TGTGCCAGCAACGAAGGCGTCGGGGTCACAGATACGCAGTATTTT
CASNEGVGVTDTQYF
>few|TRBV5-1|TRBJ1-6|15|NA
TGCGCCAGCAGCTTGGGGGGACGCCAGAATTCACCCCTCCACTTT
CASSLGGRQNSPLHF
>NA|TRBV12-3/TRBV12-4|TRBJ2-1|15|NA
TGTGCCAGCAGTAACACAGGGCCCTCCTACAATGAGCAGTTCTTC
CASSNTGPSYNEQFF
>NA|TRBV11-2|TRBJ2-4|14|NA
TGTGCCAGCAGCTCAGGACAGATCAAAAACATTCAGTACTTC
CASSSGQIKNIQYF
>NA|TRBV2|TRBJ1-2|12|NA
TGTGCCAGCACAGTACGGAGCTATGGCTACACCTTC
CASTVRSYGYTF
>few|TRBV2|TRBJ2-1|11|NA
TGTGCCAGCAGTGACTGGGGTGAGCAGTTCTTC
CASSDWGEQFF
>few|TRBV2|TRBJ1-4|12|NA
TGTGCCAGCAGTGAACGCCCAGAAAAACTGTTTTTT
CASSERPEKLFF
>NA|TRBV4-3|TRBJ2-5|16|NA
TGCGCCAGCAGCCCTGGGGTAATTCCGGGACAAGAGACCCAGTACTTC
CASSPGVIPGQETQYF
>many|TRBV10-2|TRBJ2-5|17|NA
TGCGCCAGCAGTGAGGGGTCCGGATGGGGGGACCAAGAGACCCAGTACTTC
CASSEGSGWGDQETQYF
>NA|TRBV28|TRBJ2-2|16|NA
TGTGCCAGCAGTTTGGCGGACAGCTCGAACACCGGGGAGCTGTTTTTT
CASSLADSSNTGELFF
>few|TRBV5-1|TRBJ1-2|16|TRBD1
TGCGCCAGCAGCGCCGGAAGGGACAGAACTAACTATGGCTACACCTTC
CASSAGRDRTNYGYTF
>many|TRBV5-1|TRBJ2-3|14|TRBD2
TGCGCCAGCAGCTTTTACGGGGGGGCAGATACGCAGTATTTT
CASSFYGGADTQYF
>NA|TRBV7-2|TRBJ1-6|15|NA
TGTGCCAGCACCTCCCGTAGCTCCTATAATTCACCCCTCCACTTT
CASTSRSSYNSPLHF
>few|TRBV14|TRBJ1-1|15|NA
TGTGCCAGCAGCCAGGTCGTAAACATGAACACTGAAGCTTTCTTC
CASSQVVNMNTEAFF
>NA|TRBV5-5|TRBJ1-2|13|TRBD1
TGTGCCAGCACCCTCGCCCCAGGGGGAGGCTACACCTTC
CASTLAPGGGYTF
>few|TRBV20-1|TRBJ2-3|14|TRBD2
TGCAGTACCATTATAGCGGGGTCCACAGATACGCAGTATTTT
CSTIIAGSTDTQYF
>NA|TRBV14|TRBJ2-3|16|NA
TGTGCCAGCAGCCAAATCCGGGGGCCGAGCACAGATACGCAGTATTTT
CASSQIRGPSTDTQYF
>NA|TRBV5-1|TRBJ2-6|15|NA
TGCGCCAGCAGCGTCACGCGCTCGGGGGCCAACGTCCTGACTTTC
CASSVTRSGANVLTF
>NA|TRBV7-9|TRBJ2-5|14|NA
TGTGCCAGCAGCCTCGGCTGGCTACAAGAGACCCAGTACTTC
CASSLGWLQETQYF
>NA|TRBV4-3|TRBJ2-4|15|TRBD1
TGCGCCAGCAGCCAACGCCAGGGGGCCGGGAACATTCAGTACTTC
CASSQRQGAGNIQYF
>few|TRBV7-9|TRBJ1-6|18|NA
TGTGCCAGCAGCAAGTCCTTCCGACTCCGGGGCTTTAATTCACCCCTCCACTTT
CASSKSFRLRGFNSPLHF
>few|TRBV5-1|TRBJ2-5|13|NA
TGCGCCAGCAGCTTAAGGGCAACGGAGACCCAGTACTTC
CASSLRATETQYF
>NA|TRBV7-2|TRBJ2-1|15|TRBD2
TGTGCCAGCCGCCCGGGACTAGCGGGGGGCTATGAGCAGTTCTTC
CASRPGLAGGYEQFF
>NA|TRBV18|TRBJ1-1|13|NA
TGTGCCAGCTCACCACCATCTCTCGGGGTAGCTTTCTTT
CASSPPSLGVAFF
>few|TRBV7-2|TRBJ2-3|13|NA
TGTGCCAGCAGCCCAGGCGGCGTTGCCGGGCAGTATTTT
CASSPGGVAGQYF
>NA|TRBV5-5|TRBJ1-2|13|NA
TGTGCCAGCAGCCCCGCCCGGGCAAATGGCTACACCTTC
CASSPARANGYTF
>once|TRBV5-1|TRBJ2-6|15|NA
TGCGCCAGCAGCCCGGAGGTATCTGGGGCCAACGTCCTGACTTTC
CASSPEVSGANVLTF
>many|TRBV12-3/TRBV12-4|TRBJ1-2|11|NA
TGTGCCAGCAGTTTAGGGAATGGCTACACCTTC
CASSLGNGYTF
>NA|TRBV5-1|TRBJ2-7|14|NA
TGCGCCAGCAGCTTGGGAGACGGAGTCCTAGAGCAGTACTTC
CASSLGDGVLEQYF